This T cell receptor (beta chain) was recorded in a study of control samples from healthy donors and cancer patients. Trimming removed 5 bases from V and 10 bases from J; junction bases left unmatched: 11. The germline gives CDR1 SGHTA, CDR2 FQGNSA. The CDR3 extends over 15 amino acids. Using immunoSEQ multiplex PCR, the repertoire was profiled, and TCRdb retains in-frame clones only, with some absent. The sample consists of about 130,000 clones, about 93% of them appearing once. This chain uses TRBV7-2 with TRBJ2-1; 10 bases agree with TRBD1. The TCR originated in a man younger than 30 in good health. The specimen was blood. CDR3 sequence: CASSPGTGASGEQFF. CDR3 nucleotide sequence: TGTGCCAGCAGCCCCGGGACAGGGGCCTCAGGGGAGCAGTTCTTC.